The sequence of this T cell receptor (beta chain) was determined in a study of patients and donors after allogeneic stem cell transplantation. TCRdb recomputed calls from the RT-PCR reads with MiXCR, one row per CDR3 protein. The sample consists of over 200,000 distinct CDR3 sequences, over 30% of them appearing once. Germline V gives CDR1 SGHRS, CDR2 YFSETQ. This CDR3 has 15 amino acids. V shed 0 bases and J 4 bases; nucleotides not matched to a gene: 4. The receptor was isolated from a human donor who was either an allogeneic HSCT recipient or a stem cell or donor lymphocyte infusion donor (not recorded which). It is not recorded whose cells these are; they may come from a transplant donor. Sequenced material: blood, either unsorted or a sorted T cell fraction (not recorded which). The V call is TRBV5-1, the J call TRBJ2-3, with 8 nucleotides matching TRBD1. The CDR3 reads CASSLAGQDADTQYF. The CDR3 bases are TGCGCCAGCAGCTTGGCGGGACAGGACGCAGATACGCAGTATTTT.